The 22 T cell receptor beta chains below were found in one sample sequenced in a study of T cell repertoires in cytomegalovirus infection. A single record per CDR3 protein comes from TCRdb applying MiXCR to the reads. The sample shows about 260,000 distinct CDR3 sequences, 12% to 15% of them seen only once. The specimen sequenced was PBMCs. These receptors originate from a human donor in good health (CMV status not recorded). Some clones in this sample may be carry-over from other donors' samples.

V and J are TRBV14 and TRBJ1-1; tentatively, D is TRBD1 (5 bases). The germline V gene has CDR1 SGHDN and CDR2 FVKESK. Trimming removed 0 bases from V and 6 bases from J, with 14 bases in between. The CDR3 has 15 residues. CDR3 residues: CASSQDLGWGPEAFF. Here the CDR3 DNA reads TGTGCCAGCAGCCAAGATCTGGGGTGGGGCCCTGAAGCTTTCTTT.

The V gene is TRBV18, the J gene TRBJ2-1; possible D gene TRBD1, 6 bases. The germline V and J ends were trimmed by 3 bases and 6 bases, with 18 bases remaining between them. CDR1 and CDR2 (germline): KGHSH, LQKENI. The CDR3 sequence is 16 residues long. The CDR3 spells CASSPFVRGQGNEQFF. The DNA of the CDR3 is TGTGCCAGCTCACCTTTCGTCAGGGGTCAAGGCAATGAGCAGTTCTTC. The whole variable domain, filled in from reference TRBV18 and TRBJ2-1, reads NAGVMQNPRHLVRRRGQEARLRCSPMKGHSHVYWYRQLPEEGLKFMVYLQKENIIDESGMPKERFSAEFPKEGPSILRIQQVVRGDSAAYFCASSPFVRGQGNEQFFGPGTRLTVL.

This clonotype turned up a few times. The chain recombines TRBV3-1 with TRBJ2-2; weak D call: TRBD2 (6 bases). V gave up 5 bases and J gave up 7 bases, with 14 bases separating them. The CDR3 runs 14 residues. Germline assignment: CDR1 LGHDT and CDR2 YNNKEL (reference sequence). For the CDR3, the DNA is TGTGCCAGCAGCGGGACTCGGCAGGGCGGGGAGCTGTTTTTT. It codes for CASSGTRQGGELFF. The full variable domain, completed using reference TRBV3-1 and TRBJ2-2, is DTAVSQTPKYLVTQMGNDKSIKCEQNLGHDTMYWYKQDSKKFLKIMFSYNNKELIINETVPNRFSPKSPDKAHLNLHINSLELGDSAVYFCASSGTRQGGELFFGEGSRLTVL.

This clonotype showed up just a few times. The germline gene is not matched at one end of the junction; a read error may be the cause. The chain couples TRBV28 to TRBJ1-6; D gene unclear. The CDR3 is 13 amino acids. Germline V gene lookup returns CDR1 MDHEN and CDR2 SYDVKM. In DNA form, the CDR3 reads TGTGCCAGCAGTCTAGATGACCTCTCACCCCACCACTTT. Protein: CASSLDDLSPHHF. Filled out from reference TRBV28 and TRBJ1-6, the complete variable domain reads DVKVTQSSRYLVKRTGEKVFLECVQDMDHENMFWYRQDPGLGLRLIYFSYDVKMKEKGDIPEGYSVSREKKERFSLILESASTNQTSMYLCASSLDDLSPHHFGNGTRLTVT.

The table lists this clonotype with many counts. This CDR3 reads CASSLLIGGENTEAFF. DNA for the CDR3: TGTGCCAGCAGTTTACTGATAGGGGGCGAAAACACTGAAGCTTTCTTT. This chain connects TRBV28 to TRBJ1-1, with 7 bases that match TRBD1. The V segment lost 2 bases and the J segment 2 bases; nucleotides outside the gene matches: 8. The CDR3 consists of 16 residues. Per the germline V gene, CDR1 is MDHEN and CDR2 is SYDVKM. The variable domain in full, completed from reference TRBV28 and TRBJ1-1, reads DVKVTQSSRYLVKRTGEKVFLECVQDMDHENMFWYRQDPGLGLRLIYFSYDVKMKEKGDIPEGYSVSREKKERFSLILESASTNQTSMYLCASSLLIGGENTEAFFGQGTRLTVV.

There are many counts of this clonotype. The V call is TRBV6-5, the J call TRBJ1-2; no clear D. Germline V gene sequence: CDR1 MNHEY, CDR2 SVGAGI. The length of the CDR3 is 14 residues. Trimming removed 7 bases at V and 0 bases at J, with 12 bases between. This CDR3 is CASKMDGPNYGYTF. In DNA, the CDR3 is TGTGCCAGCAAAATGGACGGCCCTAACTATGGCTACACCTTC.

The chain links TRBV4-2 to TRBJ2-7, with no clear D. Germline V CDR1 and CDR2: LGHNA, YNFKEQ. This CDR3 has 12 residues. V shed 0 bases and J shed 7 bases, with 7 bases lying between them. For the CDR3, the DNA is TGTGCCAGCAGCCAAGATCCTGGGGAGCAGTACTTC. This sequence encodes CASSQDPGEQYF.

This clonotype was found many times. This chain uses TRBV6-1 with TRBJ2-6; D perhaps matches TRBD1 (6 bases). V was clipped by 2 bases and J by 4 bases, with 9 bases between them. The CDR3 spans 15 residues. Germline CDR1 MNHNS, CDR2 SASEGT. As DNA, the CDR3 is TGTGCCAGCAGTGAATCAGGGGCAGGGGCCAACGTCCTGACTTTC. Protein sequence: CASSESGAGANVLTF.

The rearrangement joins TRBV7-9 to TRBJ2-7; the D gene is possibly TRBD1 (6 bases). Between the trimmed V and J ends, which lost 3 bases and 2 bases, there was a span of 11 bases. This CDR3 has 14 amino acids. In germline, CDR1 is SEHNR, CDR2 FQNEAQ (reference sequence). The CDR3 region is CASSFRGVTYEQYF. CDR3 bases: TGTGCCAGCAGCTTCAGGGGTGTGACCTACGAGCAGTACTTC. The full variable domain, with the rest looked up from reference TRBV7-9 and TRBJ2-7, is DTGVSQNPRHKITKRGQNVTFRCDPISEHNRLYWYRQTLGQGPEFLTYFQNEAQLEKSRLLSDRFSAERPKGSFSTLEIQRTEQGDSAMYLCASSFRGVTYEQYFGPGTRLTVT.

This clonotype occurred many times. The chain uses TRBV7-2 and TRBJ1-5; TRBD1 aligns across 7 bases. CDR1 and CDR2 (germline): SGHTA, FQGNSA. Unmatched junction bases numbered 6, after V lost 1 base and J lost 6 bases. The CDR3 has 15 residues. CDR3 sequence: CASSLGQGWSQPQHF. The CDR3 DNA reads TGTGCCAGCAGCTTAGGACAGGGTTGGAGTCAGCCCCAGCATTTT.

This clonotype was counted ten times or more. V gene TRBV7-2 combines with J gene TRBJ2-1; 7 bases line up with TRBD1. V trimming: 2 bases; J trimming: 4 bases; junction bases outside the gene matches: 5. Germline V gene sequence: CDR1 SGHTA, CDR2 FQGNSA. This CDR3 region has 15 residues. CDR3 sequence: CASSLNGQEYNEQFF. The CDR3 DNA reads as TGTGCCAGCAGCTTAAACGGACAGGAGTACAATGAGCAGTTCTTC.

The chain has TRBV20-1 and TRBJ2-3, with 9 bases that match TRBD2. V shed 4 bases and J 2 bases; nucleotides not matched to a gene: 7. The germline gives CDR1 DFQATT, CDR2 SNEGSKA (reference sequence). The CDR3 spans 15 residues. CDR3 loop: CSANRAGGLTDTQYF. In DNA, the CDR3 is TGCAGTGCTAATCGAGCGGGGGGCCTCACAGATACGCAGTATTTT.

This clonotype came up many times. This chain links TRBV4-2 with TRBJ1-2; a possible D gene is TRBD1 (6 bases). The germline gives CDR1 LGHNA, CDR2 YNFKEQ. CDR3 length: 15 residues. Deletions cut 0 bases from V and 5 bases from J, with 13 bases between. DNA of the CDR3: TGTGCCAGCAGCCAAGATGCAAGCCAGGGGTATGGCTACACCTTC. Protein: CASSQDASQGYGYTF.

This clonotype was seen more than once but under ten times. V is TRBV6-1 and J is TRBJ1-3, with D perhaps TRBD1 (5 bases). Germline CDR1 and CDR2: MNHNS and SASEGT. CDR3 length: 16 amino acids. Trimming pared 6 bases from V and 0 bases from J, leaving 15 bases between. The CDR3 sequence is CASRSPGRNSGNTIYF. CDR3 bases: TGTGCCAGCAGGTCCCCGGGACGGAACTCTGGAAACACCATATATTTT.

This clonotype was counted at least ten times. In DNA form, the CDR3 reads TGTGCCAGCAATTTCGACTGGCAAGAGACCCAGTACTTC. Translated: CASNFDWQETQYF. The chain recombines TRBV6-1 with TRBJ2-5; D is undetermined. This CDR3 has 13 amino acids. Germline values: CDR1 MNHNS, CDR2 SASEGT. Between the trimmed V and J ends, which lost 7 bases and 2 bases, there was a span of 11 bases.

This clonotype was found many times. This rearrangement joins TRBV19 to TRBJ1-1; TRBD1 is a possible D gene (6 bases). V lost 9 bases, J lost 1 base, and 12 bases lay in between. CDR3 size: 13 residues. CDR1 is LNHDA and CDR2 is SQIVND in the germline V gene (reference sequence). The CDR3 coding sequence is TGTGCCAGCAGCCAGGGGAGGAACACTGAAGCTTTCTTT. Amino acid sequence: CASSQGRNTEAFF.

There are many counts of this clonotype. This sequence joins TRBV20-1 and TRBJ2-7; D possibly corresponds to TRBD1 (6 bases). The germline CDR1 and CDR2 sequences are DFQATT and SNEGSKA (reference sequence). Trimming left V 3 bases short and J 1 base short, with 16 bases between. This CDR3 comprises 15 residues. The CDR3 is CSARRSGHTSYEQYF. The CDR3, as DNA: TGCAGTGCTAGGAGGTCGGGACACACATCCTACGAGCAGTACTTC.

Only a few counts were recorded for this clonotype. The rearrangement links TRBV25-1 to TRBJ1-1; unclear D gene. The CDR3 has 13 residues. The V end was cut by 6 bases, the J end by 1 base, with 9 bases between. CDR1 MGHDK and CDR2 SYGVNS come from the germline V gene. CDR3 region: CASRAAGNTEAFF. The DNA of the CDR3 is TGTGCCAGCAGGGCGGCGGGGAACACTGAAGCTTTCTTT.

V is TRBV12-3 or TRBV12-4 and J is TRBJ2-7; 7 nucleotides line up with TRBD1. The CDR3 length is 12 residues. Losses at the gene ends were 6 bases for V and 3 bases for J; bases not matched to a gene: 2. DNA for the CDR3: TGTGCCAGCAGCAGACAGGGCTACGAGCAGTACTTC. This encodes CASSRQGYEQYF.

The V gene is TRBV18, the J gene TRBJ2-6; TRBD1 agrees at 9 bases. CDR3 length: 18 amino acids. The V gene end was trimmed by 1 base and the J gene end by 2 bases; junction bases not matched to a gene: 6. CDR1 and CDR2 from the germline V gene are KGHSH and LQKENI. CDR3 coding DNA: TGTGCCAGCTCACCACTCGGGACAGGGACTGCTGGGGCCAACGTCCTGACTTTC. Translated, it gives CASSPLGTGTAGANVLTF. Using reference TRBV18 and TRBJ2-6 for the parts outside the CDR3, the full variable domain is NAGVMQNPRHLVRRRGQEARLRCSPMKGHSHVYWYRQLPEEGLKFMVYLQKENIIDESGMPKERFSAEFPKEGPSILRIQQVVRGDSAAYFCASSPLGTGTAGANVLTFGAGSRLTVL.

This clonotype was seen many times. This chain uses TRBV6-2 or TRBV6-3 with TRBJ2-1; unclear D gene. The CDR3 is 15 amino acids. Trimming took 6 bases from V and 2 from J, leaving 14 bases between them. CDR1 MNHEY and CDR2 SVGEGT come from the germline V gene. This CDR3 reads CASSLPLRPYNEQFF. The CDR3, as DNA: TGTGCCAGCAGCCTCCCCTTGAGGCCCTACAATGAGCAGTTCTTC.

This clonotype was seen repeatedly, ten times or more. At one of its ends the junction is not consistent with the germline gene, which may arise from a read error. This chain joins TRBV27 and TRBJ1-1; possible D gene TRBD1, 5 bases. The CDR3 extends over 13 amino acids. Per germline, CDR1 MNHEY and CDR2 SMNVEV (reference sequence). CDR3 amino acids: CSSQVGENTEAFF. The CDR3 DNA sequence: TGTTCCAGCCAAGTGGGGGAGAACACTGAAGCTTTCTTT.